This T cell receptor (beta chain) was sequenced in a study of blood T cell repertoires in COVID-19. This clone was counted once. This CDR3 comprises 15 residues. Deletions cut 5 bases from V and 6 bases from J, with 17 bases between. Looked up from germline, CDR1 is MDHEN and CDR2 is SYDVKM. Study processing details: Quantification of nucleated cells was approximated via reference gene primer amplification. Here immunoSEQ multiplex PCR was the method, and the copy in TCRdb shows in-frame clones only, minus some. Clone size and V and J calls were adopted from that table, with D and trimming inferred from the DNA. The sample has roughly 290,000 clones, about 83% seen once.

The chain has TRBV28 and TRBJ2-1; TRBD1 might be the D (6 bases). The source of this sequence is a woman in her thirties or forties who had recovered from COVID-19. The sequencing input was PBMCs or T cells enriched from blood (not recorded which). The CDR3 coding sequence is TGTGCCAGCAGTCCGGGGACAAGCGAATTCAATGAGCAGTTCTTC. This gives the protein CASSPGTSEFNEQFF.